This section outlines one T cell receptor beta chain sequence together with its context. Its antigen is undetermined. The CDR3 loop spans 12 amino acids. Germline lookup yields CDR1 SGHKS and CDR2 YYEKEE (reference sequence). Trimming took 6 bases from V and 3 from J, leaving 7 bases between them. This specimen belongs to a study of long-term antiretroviral therapy in people with HIV. Study results and limitations: Information on adherence to ART, viral resistance or therapy changes was unavailable. Although diversity increased after ART, it remained lower than in transplant donor controls. Within the repertoire, clones expanded before ART were dominant at all time points. Blood collection from about 2003 to 2018 possibly occurred under older ART regimens.

Version v3.0 of the immunoSEQ assay ran at survey level. TCRdb keeps only in-frame clones here, not all; method: immunoSEQ multiplex PCR. The sample contains 20,000 to 25,000 clones, 85% of which appear only once. The rearrangement joins TRBV5-5 to TRBJ2-1; D may be TRBD1 or TRBD2 (5 bases each). The sequencing used unsorted PBMCs, collected roughly 4 years after starting antiretroviral therapy. This TCR derives from a man between 18 and 35 years old with HIV. The CDR3 sequence is CASTGRYNEQFF. The CDR3 DNA reads as TGTGCCAGCACGGGGCGCTACAATGAGCAGTTCTTC.